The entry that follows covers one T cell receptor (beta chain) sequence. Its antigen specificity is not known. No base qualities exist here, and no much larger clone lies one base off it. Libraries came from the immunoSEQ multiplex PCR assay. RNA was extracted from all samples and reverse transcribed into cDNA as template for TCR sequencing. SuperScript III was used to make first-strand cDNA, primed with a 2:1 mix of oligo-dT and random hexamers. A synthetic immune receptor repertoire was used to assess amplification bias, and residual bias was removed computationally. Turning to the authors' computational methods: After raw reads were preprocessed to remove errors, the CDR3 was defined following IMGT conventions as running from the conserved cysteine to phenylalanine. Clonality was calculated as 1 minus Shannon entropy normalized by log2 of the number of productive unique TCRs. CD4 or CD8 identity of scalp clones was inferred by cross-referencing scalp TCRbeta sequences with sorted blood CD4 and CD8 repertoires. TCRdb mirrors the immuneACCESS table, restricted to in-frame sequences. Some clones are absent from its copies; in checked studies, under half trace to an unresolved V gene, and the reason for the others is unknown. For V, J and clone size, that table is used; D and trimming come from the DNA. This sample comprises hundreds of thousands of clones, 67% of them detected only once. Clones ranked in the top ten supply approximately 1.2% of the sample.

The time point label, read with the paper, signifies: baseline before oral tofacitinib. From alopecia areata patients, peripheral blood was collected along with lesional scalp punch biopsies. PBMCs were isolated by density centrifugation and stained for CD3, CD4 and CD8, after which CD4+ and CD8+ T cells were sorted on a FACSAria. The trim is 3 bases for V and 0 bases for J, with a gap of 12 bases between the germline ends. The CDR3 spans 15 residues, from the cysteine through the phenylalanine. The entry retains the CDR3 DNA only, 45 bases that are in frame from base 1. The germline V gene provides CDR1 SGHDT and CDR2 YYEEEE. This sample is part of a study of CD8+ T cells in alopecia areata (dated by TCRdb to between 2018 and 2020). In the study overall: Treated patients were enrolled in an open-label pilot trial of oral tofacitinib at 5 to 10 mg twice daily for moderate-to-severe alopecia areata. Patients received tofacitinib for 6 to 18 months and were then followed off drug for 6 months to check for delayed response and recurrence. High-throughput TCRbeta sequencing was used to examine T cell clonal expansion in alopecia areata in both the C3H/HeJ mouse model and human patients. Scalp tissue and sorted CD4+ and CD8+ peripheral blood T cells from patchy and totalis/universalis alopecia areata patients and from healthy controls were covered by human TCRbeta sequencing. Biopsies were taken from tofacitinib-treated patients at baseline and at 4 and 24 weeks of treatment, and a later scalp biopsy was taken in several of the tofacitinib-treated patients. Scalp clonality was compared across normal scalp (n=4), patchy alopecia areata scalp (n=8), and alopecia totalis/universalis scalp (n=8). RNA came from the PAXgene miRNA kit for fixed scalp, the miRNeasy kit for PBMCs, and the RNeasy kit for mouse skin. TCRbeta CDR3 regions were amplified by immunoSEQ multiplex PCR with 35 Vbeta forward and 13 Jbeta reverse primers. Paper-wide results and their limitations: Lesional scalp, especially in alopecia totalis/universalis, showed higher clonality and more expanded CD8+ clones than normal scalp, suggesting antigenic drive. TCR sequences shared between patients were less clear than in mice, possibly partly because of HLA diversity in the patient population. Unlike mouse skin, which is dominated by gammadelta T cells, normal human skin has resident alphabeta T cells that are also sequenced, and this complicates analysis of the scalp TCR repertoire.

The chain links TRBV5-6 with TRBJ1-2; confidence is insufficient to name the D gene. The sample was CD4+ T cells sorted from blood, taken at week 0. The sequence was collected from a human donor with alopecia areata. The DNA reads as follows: TGTGCCAGCAGCTGGAGAACTCAAGCTAACTATGGCTACACCTTC. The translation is CASSWRTQANYGYTF. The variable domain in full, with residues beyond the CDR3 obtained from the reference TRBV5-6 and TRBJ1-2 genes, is DAGVTQSPTHLIKTRGQQVTLRCSPKSGHDTVSWYQQALGQGPQFIFQYYEEEERQRGNFPDRFSGHQFPNYSSELNVNALLLGDSALYLCASSWRTQANYGYTFGSGTRLTVV.